This T cell receptor (beta chain) was recorded in a study of shared clonotypes between healthy human individuals. As to this clone: Its antigen is undetermined.

The method was immunoSEQ multiplex PCR; TCRdb's version includes in-frame clones alone and lacks a portion of them. Of a few million clones listed, around 95% are singletons. Whole-study results and caveats: Clonotype sharing across a few donors was observed for 4.5% to 6.5% of naive CD4 clonotypes. For sorted subsets, rarefaction showed incomplete sequencing despite large depth. Among the subsets, naive ones generally showed larger estimated richness than memory ones.

The TCR sequence derives from a man aged 18 to 35 in good health. The sequenced sample consisted of naive CD4+ T cells sorted from blood. The subset: CD45RA+ positively selected.

CDR3 amino acids: CASSTQTGATEKLFF. The CDR3 nucleotides read TGTGCCAGCAGCACACAGACAGGGGCGACGGAAAAACTGTTTTTT. The V gene is TRBV5-4, the J gene TRBJ1-4; 8 nucleotides line up with TRBD1. Trimming at V came to 4 bases and at J to 8 bases, leaving 10 bases not matched to a gene. Germline-derived CDR1 and CDR2 are SGHNT and YYREEE (reference sequence). The CDR3 is 15 amino acids.